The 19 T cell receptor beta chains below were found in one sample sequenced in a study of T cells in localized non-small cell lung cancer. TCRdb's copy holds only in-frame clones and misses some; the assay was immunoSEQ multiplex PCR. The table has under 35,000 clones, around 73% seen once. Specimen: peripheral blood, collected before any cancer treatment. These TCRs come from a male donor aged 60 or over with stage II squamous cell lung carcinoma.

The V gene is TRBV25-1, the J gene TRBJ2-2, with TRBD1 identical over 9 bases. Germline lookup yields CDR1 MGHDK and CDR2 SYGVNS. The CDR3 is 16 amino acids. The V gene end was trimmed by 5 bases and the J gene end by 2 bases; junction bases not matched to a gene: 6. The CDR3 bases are TGTGCCAGCAGTTCCGGGGACAGGGTAAACACCGGGGAGCTGTTTTTT. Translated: CASSSGDRVNTGELFF.

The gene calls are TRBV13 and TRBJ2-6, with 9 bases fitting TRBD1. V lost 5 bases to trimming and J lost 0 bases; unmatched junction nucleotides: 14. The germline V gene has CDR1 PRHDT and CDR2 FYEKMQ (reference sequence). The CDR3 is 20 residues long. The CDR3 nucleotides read TGTGCCAGCAGCGAAGGACGGGGGACAGGGCGTCCCTCTGGGGCCAACGTCCTGACTTTC. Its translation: CASSEGRGTGRPSGANVLTF.

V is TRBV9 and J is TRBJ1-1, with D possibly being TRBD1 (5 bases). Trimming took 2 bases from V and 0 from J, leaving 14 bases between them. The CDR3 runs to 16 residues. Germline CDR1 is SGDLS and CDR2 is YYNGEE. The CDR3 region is CASSVVPGTVNTEAFF. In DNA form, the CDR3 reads TGTGCCAGCAGCGTGGTACCAGGGACGGTGAACACTGAAGCTTTCTTT.

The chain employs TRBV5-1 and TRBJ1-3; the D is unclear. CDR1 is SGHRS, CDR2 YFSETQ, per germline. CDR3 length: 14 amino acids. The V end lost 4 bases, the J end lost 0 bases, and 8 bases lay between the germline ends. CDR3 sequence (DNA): TGCGCCAGCAGCCGGGAGGGCTCTGGAAACACCATATATTTT. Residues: CASSREGSGNTIYF.

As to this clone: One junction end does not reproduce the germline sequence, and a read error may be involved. The DNA for the CDR3 is TGTGCCAGCAGTTACCCCGGACCAACCCACTTT. This codes for CASSYPGPTHF. The chain has TRBV6-6 and TRBJ1-1; the D is unclear. The CDR3 runs 11 residues. The germline V gene has CDR1 MNHNY and CDR2 SVGAGI (reference sequence).

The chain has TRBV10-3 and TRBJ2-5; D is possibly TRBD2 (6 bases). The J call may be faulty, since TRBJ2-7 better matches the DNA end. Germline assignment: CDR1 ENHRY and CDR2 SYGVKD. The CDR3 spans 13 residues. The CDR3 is CAIKPGLNYEQYF. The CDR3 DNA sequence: TGTGCCATCAAACCGGGACTTAATTACGAGCAGTACTTC.

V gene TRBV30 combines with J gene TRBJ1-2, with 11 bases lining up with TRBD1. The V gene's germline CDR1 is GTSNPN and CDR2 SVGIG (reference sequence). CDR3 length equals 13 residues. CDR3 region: CAQLDRGRRGYTF. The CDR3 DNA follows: TGTGCTCAGTTGGACAGGGGGCGGCGGGGCTACACCTTC.

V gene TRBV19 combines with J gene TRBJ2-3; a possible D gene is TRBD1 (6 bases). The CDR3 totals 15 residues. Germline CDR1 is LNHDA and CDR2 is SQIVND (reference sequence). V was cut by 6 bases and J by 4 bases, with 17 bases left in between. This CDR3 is CASSLDTGRPDTQYF. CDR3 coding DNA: TGTGCCAGTAGCTTAGACACAGGGCGCCCAGATACGCAGTATTTT.

The CDR3 reads CASSYESSYNSPLHF. Written as DNA, the CDR3 is TGTGCCAGCAGTTACGAGAGCTCCTATAATTCACCCCTCCACTTT. The chain joins TRBV6-5 to TRBJ1-6; D not resolved. The V and J ends lost 2 bases and 0 bases respectively, with 5 bases between them. Germline V lookup: CDR1 MNHEY, CDR2 SVGAGI. The CDR3 covers 15 residues.

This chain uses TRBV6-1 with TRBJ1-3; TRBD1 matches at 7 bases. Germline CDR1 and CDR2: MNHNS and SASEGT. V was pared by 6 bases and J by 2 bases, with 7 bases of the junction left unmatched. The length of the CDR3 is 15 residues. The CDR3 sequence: CASRTGRIAGNTIYF. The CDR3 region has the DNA TGTGCCAGCAGGACAGGGAGAATAGCTGGAAACACCATATATTTT.

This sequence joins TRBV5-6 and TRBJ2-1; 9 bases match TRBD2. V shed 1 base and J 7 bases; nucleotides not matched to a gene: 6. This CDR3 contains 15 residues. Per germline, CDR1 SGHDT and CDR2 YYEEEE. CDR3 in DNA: TGTGCCAGCAGCTTGTATGCGGGAGGGCCGAATGAGCAGTTCTTC. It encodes CASSLYAGGPNEQFF.

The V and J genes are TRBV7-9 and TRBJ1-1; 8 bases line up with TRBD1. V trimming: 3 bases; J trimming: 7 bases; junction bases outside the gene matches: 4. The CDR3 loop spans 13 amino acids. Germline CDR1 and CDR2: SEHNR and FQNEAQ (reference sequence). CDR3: CASSFQGAGEAFF. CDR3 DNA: TGTGCCAGCAGCTTCCAGGGGGCGGGTGAAGCTTTCTTT.

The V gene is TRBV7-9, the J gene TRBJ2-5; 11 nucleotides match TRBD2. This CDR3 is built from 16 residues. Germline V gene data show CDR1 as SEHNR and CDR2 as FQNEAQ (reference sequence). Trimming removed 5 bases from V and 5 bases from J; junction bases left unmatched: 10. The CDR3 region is CASSHTSGGTTETQYF. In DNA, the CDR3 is TGTGCCAGCAGCCACACTAGCGGGGGCACCACGGAGACCCAGTACTTC.

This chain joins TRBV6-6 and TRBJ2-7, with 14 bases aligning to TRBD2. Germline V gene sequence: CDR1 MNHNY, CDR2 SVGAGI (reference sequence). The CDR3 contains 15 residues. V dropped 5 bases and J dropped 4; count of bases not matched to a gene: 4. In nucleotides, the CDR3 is TGTGCCAGCAGTCCGAGACTAGCGGGAGGGTACGAGCAGTACTTC. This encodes CASSPRLAGGYEQYF.

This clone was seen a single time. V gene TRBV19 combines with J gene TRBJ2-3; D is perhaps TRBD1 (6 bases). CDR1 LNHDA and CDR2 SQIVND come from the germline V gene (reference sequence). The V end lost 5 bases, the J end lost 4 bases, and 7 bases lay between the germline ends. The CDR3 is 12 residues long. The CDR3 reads CASSPGADTQYF. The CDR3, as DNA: TGTGCCAGTAGTCCAGGGGCAGATACGCAGTATTTT.

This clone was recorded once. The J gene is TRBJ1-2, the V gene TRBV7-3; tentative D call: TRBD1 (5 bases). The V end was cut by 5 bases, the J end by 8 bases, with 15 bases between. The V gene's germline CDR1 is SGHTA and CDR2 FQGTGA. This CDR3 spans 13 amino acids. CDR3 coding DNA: TGTGCCAGCAGCCCGGGAGCAGGGAACGGCTACACCTTC. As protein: CASSPGAGNGYTF.

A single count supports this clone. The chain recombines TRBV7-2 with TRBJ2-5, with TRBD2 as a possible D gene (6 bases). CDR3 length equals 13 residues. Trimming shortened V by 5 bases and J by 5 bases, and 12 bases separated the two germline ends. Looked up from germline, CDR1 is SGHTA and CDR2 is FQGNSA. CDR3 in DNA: TGTGCCAGCAGCACGACTAGAGTGGAGACCCAGTACTTC. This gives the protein CASSTTRVETQYF.

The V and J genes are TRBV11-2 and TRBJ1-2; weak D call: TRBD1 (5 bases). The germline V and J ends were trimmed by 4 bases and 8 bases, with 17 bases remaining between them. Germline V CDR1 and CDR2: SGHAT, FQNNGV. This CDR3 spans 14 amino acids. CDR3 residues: CASSSIPGTGGYTF. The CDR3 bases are TGTGCCAGCAGCTCTATCCCAGGGACGGGCGGCTACACCTTC.

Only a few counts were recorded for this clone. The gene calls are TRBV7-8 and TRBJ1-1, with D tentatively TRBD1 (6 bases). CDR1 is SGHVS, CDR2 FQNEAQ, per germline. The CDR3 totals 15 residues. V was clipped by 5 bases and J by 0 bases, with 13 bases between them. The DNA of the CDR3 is TGTGCCAGCAGCCCCCGGACAGTGATGAACACTGAAGCTTTCTTT. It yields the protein CASSPRTVMNTEAFF.